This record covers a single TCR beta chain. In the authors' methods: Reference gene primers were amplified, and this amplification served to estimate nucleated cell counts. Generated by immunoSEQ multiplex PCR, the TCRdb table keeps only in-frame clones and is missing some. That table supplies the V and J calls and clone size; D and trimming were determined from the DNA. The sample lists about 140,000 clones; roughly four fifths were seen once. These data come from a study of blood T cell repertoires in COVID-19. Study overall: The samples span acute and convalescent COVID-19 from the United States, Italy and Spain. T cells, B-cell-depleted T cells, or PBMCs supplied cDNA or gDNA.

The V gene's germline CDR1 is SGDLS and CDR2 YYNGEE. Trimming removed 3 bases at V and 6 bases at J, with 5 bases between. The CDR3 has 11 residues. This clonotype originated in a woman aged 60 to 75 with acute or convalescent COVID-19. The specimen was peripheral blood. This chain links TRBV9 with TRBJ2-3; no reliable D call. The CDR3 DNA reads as TGTGCCAGCAGCGCTAGGGATACGCAGTATTTT. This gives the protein CASSARDTQYF.